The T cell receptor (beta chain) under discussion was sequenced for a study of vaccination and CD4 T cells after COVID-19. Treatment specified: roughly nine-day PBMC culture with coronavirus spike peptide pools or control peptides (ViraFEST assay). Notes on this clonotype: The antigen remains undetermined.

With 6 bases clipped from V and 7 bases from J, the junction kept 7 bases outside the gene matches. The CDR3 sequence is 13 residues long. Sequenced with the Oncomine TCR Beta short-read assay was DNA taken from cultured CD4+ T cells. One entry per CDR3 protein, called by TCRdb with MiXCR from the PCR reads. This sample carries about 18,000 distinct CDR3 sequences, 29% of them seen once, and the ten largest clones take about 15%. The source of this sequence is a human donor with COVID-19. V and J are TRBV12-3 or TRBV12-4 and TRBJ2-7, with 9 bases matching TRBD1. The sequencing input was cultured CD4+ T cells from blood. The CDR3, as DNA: TGTGCCAGCAGCACTAGGACAGGGGATGAGCAGTACTTC. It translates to CASSTRTGDEQYF.